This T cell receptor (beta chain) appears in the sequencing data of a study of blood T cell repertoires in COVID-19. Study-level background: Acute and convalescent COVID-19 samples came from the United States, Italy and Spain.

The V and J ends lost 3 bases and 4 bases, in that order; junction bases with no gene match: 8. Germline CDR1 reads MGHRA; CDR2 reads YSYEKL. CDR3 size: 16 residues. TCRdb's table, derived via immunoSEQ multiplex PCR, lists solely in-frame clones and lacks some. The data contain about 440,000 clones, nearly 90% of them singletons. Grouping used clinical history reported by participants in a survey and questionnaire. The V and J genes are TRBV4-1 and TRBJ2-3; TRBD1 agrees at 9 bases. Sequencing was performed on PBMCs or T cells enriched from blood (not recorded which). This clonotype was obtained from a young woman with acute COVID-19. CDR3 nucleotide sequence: TGCGCCAGCAGCCAGTCCGGGACAGGGAGCTCAGATACGCAGTATTTT. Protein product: CASSQSGTGSSDTQYF.